In its sample, the clone carrying this T cell receptor (beta chain) was seen once. The source of the sample is a study of blood T cell repertoires in COVID-19. On the study more broadly: Acute-phase and convalescent COVID-19 samples originated in the United States, Italy and Spain. Sample material is recorded as cDNA or gDNA derived from T cells, B-cell-depleted T cells, or PBMCs.

Original handling: Reference gene primer amplification gave nucleated cell count estimates. TCRdb's table, derived via immunoSEQ multiplex PCR, lists solely in-frame clones and lacks some. V and J calls plus clone size are reproduced from that table; the DNA served to infer D and trimming. Of more than 90,000 clones listed, roughly 80% are singletons. The sample taken for sequencing was peripheral blood. The sequence came from a man between 45 and 60 years old with acute or convalescent COVID-19.

The CDR3 DNA reads TGCAGTGCTAGTGGGCGGGAGAACGCAGATACGCAGTATTTT. Its protein is CSASGRENADTQYF. The chain uses TRBV20-1 and TRBJ2-3; 7 bases are shared with TRBD2. The germline CDR1 and CDR2 sequences are DFQATT and SNEGSKA (reference sequence). This CDR3 spans 14 amino acids. V dropped 3 bases and J dropped 4; count of bases not matched to a gene: 7.